One sample yielded the 23 T cell receptor beta chains listed below, sequenced in a study of blood T cell repertoires in COVID-19. Using immunoSEQ multiplex PCR, the repertoire was profiled, and TCRdb retains in-frame clones only, with some absent. This table has a few hundred thousand clones, 85% appearing once. Sequences were obtained from peripheral blood. The receptors here all came from a woman aged 18 to 35 with acute or convalescent COVID-19.

The chain combines TRBV12-3 or TRBV12-4 with TRBJ2-3, with D unclear. The V end lost 4 bases, the J end lost 7 bases, and 6 bases lay between the germline ends. The CDR3 is 11 amino acids. The CDR3 DNA is TGTGCCAGCAGTTCAGTAAATACGCAGTATTTT. It translates to CASSSVNTQYF.

The count of this clone is one. This chain connects TRBV7-3 to TRBJ2-7; 12 bases fit TRBD1. Germline loops: CDR1 SGHTA, CDR2 FQGTGA. The CDR3 is made up of 15 amino acids. J lost 5 bases, V lost 5 bases, and 7 bases had no gene match. CDR3 sequence (DNA): TGTGCCAGCAGCCCTTCCGGGACAGGGGGCAACGAGCAGTACTTC. Protein: CASSPSGTGGNEQYF.

This clone was seen a handful of times. V usage is TRBV3-1 (or the pseudogene TRBV3-2) and J usage is TRBJ1-4, with a weak D call TRBD1 (5 bases). The germline gives CDR1 LGHDT, CDR2 YNNKEL (reference sequence). The V gene lost 1 base and the J gene lost 3 bases, with 9 bases spanning the gap. The CDR3 contains 15 residues. In nucleotides, the CDR3 is TGTGCCAGCAGCCAAGTCGCAGGGTCTAATGAAAAACTGTTTTTT. Protein: CASSQVAGSNEKLFF.

The chain carries TRBV2 and TRBJ1-2; TRBD1 matches 8 bases. Germline V lookup: CDR1 SNHLY, CDR2 FYNNEI. The J segment lost 7 bases and the V segment lost 5 bases, leaving 9 bases of the junction unmatched. The CDR3 sequence is 14 residues long. CDR3 amino acids: CASSTSTGGFGYTF. The CDR3 DNA is TGTGCCAGCAGTACTTCAACAGGGGGGTTTGGCTACACCTTC.

V usage is TRBV28 and J usage is TRBJ2-7; TRBD1 matches 7 bases. The germline CDR1 and CDR2 sequences are MDHEN and SYDVKM. V lost 2 bases and J lost 3; bases outside the gene matches: 4. The length of the CDR3 is 14 residues. The CDR3 loop reads CASSLVRTGYEQYF. DNA of the CDR3: TGTGCCAGCAGTTTAGTAAGGACAGGCTACGAGCAGTACTTC.

J is TRBJ1-2 and V is TRBV21-1. TRBV21-1 is a pseudogene segment. The CDR3 covers 14 residues. In DNA form, the CDR3 reads TGTGCCAGCAGCAAAGAGAGAGGTCTGGATGGCTACACCTTC. Protein product: CASSKERGLDGYTF.

The V call is TRBV10-1, the J call TRBJ1-5; 7 nucleotides match TRBD1. CDR1 and CDR2 from the germline V gene are WNHNN and SYGVQD (reference sequence). CDR3 length equals 13 residues. J was trimmed by 7 bases and V by 6 bases; bases with no gene match: 6. CDR3 nucleotide sequence: TGCGCCAGCAGCTCAGGACAGGACCAGCCCCAGCATTTT. Protein: CASSSGQDQPQHF.

V usage is TRBV7-8 and J usage is TRBJ2-7; D ambiguous. V lost 1 base and J lost 2, with 12 bases in between. CDR3 length: 15 residues. The V gene's germline CDR1 is SGHVS and CDR2 FQNEAQ. DNA for the CDR3: TGTGCCAGCAGCTTAGAGTCGGGTCTGACCTACGAGCAGTACTTC. Its protein is CASSLESGLTYEQYF.

The chain joins TRBV7-8 to TRBJ2-5, with D maybe TRBD2 (5 bases). The CDR3 has 15 residues. Germline V gene lookup returns CDR1 SGHVS and CDR2 FQNEAQ. With 5 bases removed from V and 5 bases from J, the gap between germline ends came to 18 bases. The CDR3 sequence: CASSPTFTGMETQYF. For the CDR3, the DNA is TGTGCCAGCAGCCCAACTTTTACGGGGATGGAGACCCAGTACTTC.

The V call is TRBV29-1, the J call TRBJ2-5; 10 bases fit TRBD1. The V segment lost 3 bases and the J segment 3 bases; nucleotides outside the gene matches: 1. The length of the CDR3 is 13 residues. Germline V gene lookup returns CDR1 SQVTM and CDR2 ANQGSEA. CDR3 amino acids: CSVDGTGEETQYF. The CDR3 DNA is TGCAGCGTTGATGGGACAGGGGAAGAGACCCAGTACTTC.

J is TRBJ1-2 and V is TRBV27, with 8 bases fitting TRBD1. Looked up from germline, CDR1 is MNHEY and CDR2 is SMNVEV (reference sequence). The V gene end was trimmed by 5 bases and the J gene end by 3 bases; junction bases not matched to a gene: 5. The CDR3 runs 14 residues. CDR3 protein: CASSVQGEDYGYTF. CDR3 in DNA: TGTGCCAGCAGTGTACAGGGGGAGGACTATGGCTACACCTTC.

V usage is TRBV5-1 and J usage is TRBJ1-1, with TRBD1 matching over 7 bases. The germline CDR1 and CDR2 sequences are SGHRS and YFSETQ. This CDR3 has 15 residues. After removal of 3 bases from V and 1 base from J, the junction contained 6 bases not matched to a gene. The CDR3 protein is CASSWDSPQNTEAFF. In DNA form, the CDR3 reads TGCGCCAGCAGCTGGGACAGCCCCCAGAACACTGAAGCTTTCTTT.

V usage is TRBV25-1 and J usage is TRBJ2-2; 13 positions agree with TRBD2. Germline trimming cut 5 bases from V and 3 bases from J; bases unmatched to any gene: 0. This CDR3 contains 15 residues. Germline assignment: CDR1 MGHDK and CDR2 SYGVNS. CDR3 nucleotides: TGTGCCAGCAGTACTAGCGGGAGGGACACCGGGGAGCTGTTTTTT. Translated: CASSTSGRDTGELFF. Drawing the rest from reference TRBV25-1 and TRBJ2-2, the complete variable domain is EADIYQTPRYLVIGTGKKITLECSQTMGHDKMYWYQQDPGMELHLIHYSYGVNSTEKGDLSSESTVSRIRTEHFPLTLESARPSHTSQYLCASSTSGRDTGELFFGEGSRLTVL.

The CDR3 region is CASSLITLARNTEAFF. Here the CDR3 DNA reads TGTGCCAGCAGTTTAATTACCCTGGCCAGGAACACTGAAGCTTTCTTT. The J gene is TRBJ1-1, the V gene TRBV28; D is ambiguous. This CDR3 contains 16 residues. Germline CDR1 is MDHEN and CDR2 is SYDVKM. The V end was cut by 2 bases, the J end by 1 base, with 14 bases between. The full variable domain, rest sourced from reference TRBV28 and TRBJ1-1, is DVKVTQSSRYLVKRTGEKVFLECVQDMDHENMFWYRQDPGLGLRLIYFSYDVKMKEKGDIPEGYSVSREKKERFSLILESASTNQTSMYLCASSLITLARNTEAFFGQGTRLTVV.

J is TRBJ1-2 and V is TRBV10-2; 8 nucleotides agree with TRBD1. Germline loops: CDR1 WSHSY, CDR2 SAAADI. This CDR3 is 14 amino acids long. Trimming cost V 2 bases and J 7 bases; bases outside gene matches: 6. The CDR3 is CASSEGQGLSGYTF. Written as DNA, the CDR3 is TGCGCCAGCAGTGAGGGACAGGGATTGTCTGGCTACACCTTC.

V usage is TRBV6-5 and J usage is TRBJ2-5; TRBD2 aligns across 14 bases. There are 14 residues in the CDR3. J was trimmed by 7 bases and V by 8 bases; bases with no gene match: 6. CDR1 is MNHEY and CDR2 is SVGAGI in the germline V gene. The CDR3 reads CASGLAGGQGTQYF. The CDR3 DNA follows: TGTGCCAGCGGACTAGCGGGGGGCCAGGGGACCCAGTACTTC.

This chain links TRBV7-2 with TRBJ2-4; 16 bases are shared with TRBD2. Germline V CDR1 and CDR2: SGHTA, FQGNSA. V gave up 5 bases and J gave up 7 bases; unmatched junction bases: 11. The CDR3 covers 18 residues. CDR3 in DNA: TGTGCCAGCAGCGCCATGAGCGGGACTAGCGGGAGGGGGAACATTCAGTACTTC. Translated, it gives CASSAMSGTSGRGNIQYF.

Turning to this clone: Within the sample, other DNA sequences also encode this same CDR3. This chain links TRBV6-5 with TRBJ1-1; D perhaps matches TRBD1 (5 bases). The CDR3 has 13 amino acids. Trimming left V 2 bases short and J 3 bases short, with 7 bases between. Germline V CDR1 and CDR2: MNHEY, SVGAGI. The CDR3 region is CASSYPGYTEAFF. In DNA, the CDR3 is TGTGCCAGCAGTTACCCAGGGTACACTGAAGCTTTCTTT.

This clone was found many times. The chain is built from TRBV24-1 and TRBJ1-6; 9 nucleotides line up with TRBD1. The ends lost 2 bases at V and 10 bases at J; junction bases unmatched: 11. The CDR3 length is 17 residues. Germline V gene lookup returns CDR1 KGHDR and CDR2 SFDVKD. The CDR3 DNA reads TGTGCCACCAGTGATTCGCGAACAGGGGGCCATATCTCACCCCTCCACTTT. Its protein product is CATSDSRTGGHISPLHF.

The rearrangement links TRBV5-1 to TRBJ1-1, with TRBD1 matching over 9 bases. The germline CDR1 and CDR2 sequences are SGHRS and YFSETQ. Unmatched junction bases numbered 19, after V lost 3 bases and J lost 4 bases. The CDR3 length is 19 residues. The CDR3 sequence: CASSSKPAGQGVGSTEAFF. The CDR3 DNA is TGCGCCAGCAGCTCCAAACCCGCGGGACAGGGAGTGGGAAGCACTGAAGCTTTCTTT.

J is TRBJ1-4 and V is TRBV5-4; 7 nucleotides align to TRBD1. Germline V gives CDR1 SGHNT, CDR2 YYREEE (reference sequence). The CDR3 has 16 residues. Trimming removed 0 bases from V and 0 bases from J; junction bases left unmatched: 2. CDR3 nucleotides: TGTGCCAGCAGCTTGGGGACAGGCGCAACTAATGAAAAACTGTTTTTT. It encodes CASSLGTGATNEKLFF.

This sequence joins TRBV19 and TRBJ1-6; 10 bases match TRBD1. This CDR3 contains 17 residues. Germline CDR1 and CDR2: LNHDA and SQIVND (reference sequence). V lost 6 bases to trimming and J lost 8 bases; unmatched junction nucleotides: 13. CDR3 sequence (DNA): TGTGCCAGTAGCCACGGGACAGGGGCGCCCTTTGATTCACCCCTCCACTTT. It is translated as CASSHGTGAPFDSPLHF.

This clone occurred once. V usage is TRBV25-1 and J usage is TRBJ2-3; D may be TRBD1 (6 bases). The germline gives CDR1 MGHDK, CDR2 SYGVNS. Trimming shortened V by 3 bases and J by 3 bases, and 7 bases separated the two germline ends. The CDR3 extends over 13 amino acids. The CDR3: CASSDTGTDTQYF. In DNA, the CDR3 is TGTGCCAGCAGTGATACAGGGACAGATACGCAGTATTTT.